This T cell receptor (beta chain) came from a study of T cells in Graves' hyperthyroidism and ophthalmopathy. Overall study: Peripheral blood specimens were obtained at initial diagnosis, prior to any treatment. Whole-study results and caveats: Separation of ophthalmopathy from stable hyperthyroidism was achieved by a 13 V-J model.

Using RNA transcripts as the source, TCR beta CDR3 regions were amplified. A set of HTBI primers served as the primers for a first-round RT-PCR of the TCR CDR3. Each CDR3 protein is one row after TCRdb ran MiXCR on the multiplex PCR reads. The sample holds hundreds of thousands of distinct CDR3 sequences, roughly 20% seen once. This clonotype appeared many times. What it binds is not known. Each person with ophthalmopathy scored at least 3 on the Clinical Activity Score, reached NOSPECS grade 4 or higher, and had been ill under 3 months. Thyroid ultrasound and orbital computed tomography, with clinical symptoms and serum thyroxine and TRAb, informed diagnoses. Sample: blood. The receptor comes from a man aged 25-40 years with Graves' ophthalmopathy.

DNA of the CDR3: TGTGCCAGCAGTTTAAGGAGGGGGTACAATGAGCAGTTCTTC. This codes for CASSLRRGYNEQFF. This chain uses TRBV28 with TRBJ2-1, with D perhaps being TRBD1 or TRBD2 (6 bases each). V was cut by 2 bases and J by 4 bases, with 9 bases left in between. Germline values: CDR1 MDHEN, CDR2 SYDVKM. This CDR3 is 14 amino acids long.